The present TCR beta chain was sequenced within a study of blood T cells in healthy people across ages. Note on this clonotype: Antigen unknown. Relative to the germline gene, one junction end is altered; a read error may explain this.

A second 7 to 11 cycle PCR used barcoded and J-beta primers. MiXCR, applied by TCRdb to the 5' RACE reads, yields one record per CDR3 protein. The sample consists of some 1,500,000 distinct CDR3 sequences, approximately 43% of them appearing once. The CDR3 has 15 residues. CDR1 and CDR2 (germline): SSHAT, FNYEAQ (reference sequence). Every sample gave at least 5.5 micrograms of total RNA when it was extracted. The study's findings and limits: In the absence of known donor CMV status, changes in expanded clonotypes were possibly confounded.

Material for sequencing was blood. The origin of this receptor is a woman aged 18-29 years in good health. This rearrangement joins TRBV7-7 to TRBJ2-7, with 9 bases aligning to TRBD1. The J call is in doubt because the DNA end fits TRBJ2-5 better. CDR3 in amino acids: CASSATGGTGETQYF. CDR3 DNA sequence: TGTGCTAGCAGCGCGACAGGGGGGACTGGAGAGACCCAGTACTTC.